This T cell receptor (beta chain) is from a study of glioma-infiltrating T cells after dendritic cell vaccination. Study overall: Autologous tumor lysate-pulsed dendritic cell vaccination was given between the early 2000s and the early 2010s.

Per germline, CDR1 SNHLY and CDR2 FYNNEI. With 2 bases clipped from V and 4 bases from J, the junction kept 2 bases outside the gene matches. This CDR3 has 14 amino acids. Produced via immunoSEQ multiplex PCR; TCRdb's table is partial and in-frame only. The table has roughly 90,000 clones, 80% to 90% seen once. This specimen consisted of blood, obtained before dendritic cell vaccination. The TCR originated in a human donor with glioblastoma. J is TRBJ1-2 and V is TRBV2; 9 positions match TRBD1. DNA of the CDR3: TGTGCCAGCAGTGAAATGGACAGGGGCTATGGCTACACCTTC. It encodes CASSEMDRGYGYTF.